This paragraph reports one TCR beta chain. Antigen: not known. The data stem from a study of early stage breast cancer tumors. Whole-study context: Most invasive tumors, about 75% of the 16, were ER+/PR+/HER2-.

Study conclusions and caveats: Compared with adjacent normal breast tissue, tumors showed 2 to 2.5-fold greater T cell density and higher clonality.

Germline V lookup: CDR1 SEHNR, CDR2 FQNEAQ (reference sequence). The CDR3 has 14 amino acids. The V gene lost 3 bases and the J gene lost 2 bases, with 8 bases spanning the gap. Here immunoSEQ multiplex PCR was the method, and the copy in TCRdb shows in-frame clones only, minus some. The sample consists of under 45,000 clones, 70% to 80% of them appearing once. This TCR came from a person in their sixties with breast cancer. The chain has TRBV7-9 and TRBJ2-1, with unresolved D. Sequences were obtained from blood. CDR3 DNA sequence: TGTGCCAGCAGCTTGACGAGCACCTACAATGAGCAGTTCTTC. Translated: CASSLTSTYNEQFF.